The clone carrying this T cell receptor (beta chain) was detected once. The use of a sample-barcoded 5' primer and a J-beta primer mix characterized a second PCR of roughly 6 to 11 cycles. Template switching added a 12-random-nucleotide identifier to every cDNA molecule. MiXCR was run by TCRdb on the 5' RACE reads, yielding one entry per CDR3 protein. This repertoire shows over a million distinct CDR3 sequences, roughly 64% found once; its top ten account for under 8.5%. The data originate from a study of blood T cells in healthy people across ages. The specimen sequenced was blood. This TCR was sampled from a young man in good health.

The CDR3: CSVETGLSYTF. The CDR3 nucleotides read TGCAGCGTTGAAACCGGCTTGAGCTACACCTTC. V is TRBV29-1 and J is TRBJ1-2; D is unresolved. The CDR3 length is 11 residues. The ends were cut back, 2 bases at V and 9 bases at J, with 10 bases in the middle. Germline V CDR1 and CDR2: SQVTM, ANQGSEA.